The present TCR beta chain was sequenced within a study of regulatory T cells in long-lasting Graves disease. This sample's time point: persistent/refractory GD, antithyroid drugs over 5 years with positive TRAb. The TCR library used RNA extracted from PBMCs. Those enrolled as patients came out of an endocrinology department in Xi'an, China. This clonotype has a handful of counts. Antigen specificity is unknown. Findings of the study overall: Persistent disease preferred TRBV28, TRBJ1-2 and TRBJ2-5. Lower TCR diversity was seen in persistent Graves' patients than in newly diagnosed ones. Accuracy may have been reduced by the small sample size.

TCR beta libraries were built with iRepertoire HTBI primers and Arm-PCR of CDR3 regions. From the multiplex PCR reads, TCRdb called clonotypes with MiXCR, one entry per CDR3 protein. The sample has more than 300,000 distinct CDR3 sequences; approximately 23% are singletons. The CDR3 spans 14 residues. V was shortened by 6 bases and J by 5 bases, with 13 bases between the two germline ends. Germline V lookup: CDR1 LNHDA, CDR2 SQIVND (reference sequence). The chain links TRBV19 to TRBJ2-2; perhaps TRBD1 as D (5 bases). The source material was peripheral blood mononuclear cells (PBMCs), sampled when the disease was refractory, from a patient treated with antithyroid drugs. The receptor comes from a middle-aged woman with Graves disease. Here the CDR3 reads CASRQERETGELFF. CDR3 nucleotide sequence: TGTGCCAGTAGACAGGAAAGGGAAACCGGGGAGCTGTTTTTT.